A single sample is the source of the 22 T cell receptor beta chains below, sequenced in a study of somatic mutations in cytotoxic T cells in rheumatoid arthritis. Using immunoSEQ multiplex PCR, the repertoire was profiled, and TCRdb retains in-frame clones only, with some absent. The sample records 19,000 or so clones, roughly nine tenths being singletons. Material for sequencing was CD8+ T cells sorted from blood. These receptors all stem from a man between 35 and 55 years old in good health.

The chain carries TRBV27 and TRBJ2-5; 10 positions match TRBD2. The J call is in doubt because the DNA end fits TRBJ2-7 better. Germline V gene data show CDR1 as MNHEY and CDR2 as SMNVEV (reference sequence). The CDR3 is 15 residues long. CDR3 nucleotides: TGTGCCAGCAGTTTCCTAGCGGGAGTGTCCCACGAGCAGTACTTC. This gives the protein CASSFLAGVSHEQYF.

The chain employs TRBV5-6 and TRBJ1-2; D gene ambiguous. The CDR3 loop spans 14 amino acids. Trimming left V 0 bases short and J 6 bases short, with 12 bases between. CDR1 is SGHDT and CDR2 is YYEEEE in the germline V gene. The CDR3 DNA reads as TGTGCCAGCAGCTTGGGACCGGTTCCTCATGGCTACACCTTC. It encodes CASSLGPVPHGYTF.

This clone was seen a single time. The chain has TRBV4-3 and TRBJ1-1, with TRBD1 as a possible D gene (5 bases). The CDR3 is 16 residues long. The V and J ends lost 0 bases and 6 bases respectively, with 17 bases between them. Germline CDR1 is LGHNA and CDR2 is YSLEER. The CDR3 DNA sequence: TGCGCCAGCAGCCAAGATAATCGGGGGGAATCGGCTGAAGCTTTCTTT. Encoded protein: CASSQDNRGESAEAFF.

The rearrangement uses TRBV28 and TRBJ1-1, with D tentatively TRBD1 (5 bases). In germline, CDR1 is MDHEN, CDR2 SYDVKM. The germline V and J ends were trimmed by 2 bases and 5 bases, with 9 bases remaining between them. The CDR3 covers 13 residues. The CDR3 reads CASSLEWGTEAFF. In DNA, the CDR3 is TGTGCCAGCAGTTTAGAGTGGGGGACTGAAGCTTTCTTT. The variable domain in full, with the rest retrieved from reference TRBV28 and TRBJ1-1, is DVKVTQSSRYLVKRTGEKVFLECVQDMDHENMFWYRQDPGLGLRLIYFSYDVKMKEKGDIPEGYSVSREKKERFSLILESASTNQTSMYLCASSLEWGTEAFFGQGTRLTVV.

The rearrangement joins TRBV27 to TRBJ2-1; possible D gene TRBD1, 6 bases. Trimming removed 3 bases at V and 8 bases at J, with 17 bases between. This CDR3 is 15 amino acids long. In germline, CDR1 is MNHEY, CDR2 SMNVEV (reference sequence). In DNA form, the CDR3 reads TGTGCCAGCAGTTTTAAGGGGGTAGGGAACTATGAGCAGTTCTTC. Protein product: CASSFKGVGNYEQFF.

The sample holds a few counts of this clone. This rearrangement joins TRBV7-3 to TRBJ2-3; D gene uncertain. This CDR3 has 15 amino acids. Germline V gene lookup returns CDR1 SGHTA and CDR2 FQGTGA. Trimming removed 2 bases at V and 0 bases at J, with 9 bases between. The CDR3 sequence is CASSLVGGSTDTQYF. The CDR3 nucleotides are TGTGCCAGCAGCTTAGTCGGTGGTAGCACAGATACGCAGTATTTT.

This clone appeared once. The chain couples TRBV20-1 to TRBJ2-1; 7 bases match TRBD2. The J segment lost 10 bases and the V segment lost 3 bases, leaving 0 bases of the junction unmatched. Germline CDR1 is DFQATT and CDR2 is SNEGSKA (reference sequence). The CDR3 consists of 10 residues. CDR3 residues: CSARGLEQFF. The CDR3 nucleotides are TGCAGTGCTAGGGGACTAGAGCAGTTCTTC.

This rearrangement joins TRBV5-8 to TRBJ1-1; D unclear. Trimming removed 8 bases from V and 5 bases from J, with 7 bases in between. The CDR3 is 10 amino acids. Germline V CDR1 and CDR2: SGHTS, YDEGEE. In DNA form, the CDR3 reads TGTGCCAGAAGGGAGACTGAAGCTTTCTTT. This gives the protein CARRETEAFF.

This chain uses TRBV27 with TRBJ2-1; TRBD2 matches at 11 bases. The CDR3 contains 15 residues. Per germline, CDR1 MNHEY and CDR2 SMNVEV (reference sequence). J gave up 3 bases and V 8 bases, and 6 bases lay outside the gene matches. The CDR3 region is CASGSGTSGYNEQFF. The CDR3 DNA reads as TGTGCCAGCGGGTCCGGGACTAGCGGCTACAATGAGCAGTTCTTC.

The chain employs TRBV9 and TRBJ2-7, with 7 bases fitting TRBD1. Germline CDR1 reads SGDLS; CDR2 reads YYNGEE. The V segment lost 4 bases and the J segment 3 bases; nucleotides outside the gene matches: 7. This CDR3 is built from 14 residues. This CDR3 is CASSPQGVIYEQYF. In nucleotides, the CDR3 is TGTGCCAGCAGCCCCCAGGGGGTGATCTACGAGCAGTACTTC.

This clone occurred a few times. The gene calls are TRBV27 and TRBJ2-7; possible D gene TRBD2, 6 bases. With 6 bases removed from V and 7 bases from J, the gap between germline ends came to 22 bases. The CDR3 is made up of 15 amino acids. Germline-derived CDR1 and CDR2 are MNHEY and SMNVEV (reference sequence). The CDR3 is CASSLLRGRWGEQYF. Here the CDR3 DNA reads TGTGCCAGCAGCCTCCTGCGGGGCCGATGGGGGGAGCAGTACTTC.

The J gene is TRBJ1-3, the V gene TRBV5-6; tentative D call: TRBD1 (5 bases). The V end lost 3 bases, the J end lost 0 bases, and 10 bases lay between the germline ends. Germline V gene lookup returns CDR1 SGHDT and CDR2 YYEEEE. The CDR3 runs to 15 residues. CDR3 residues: CASSWKTVSGNTIYF. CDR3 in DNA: TGTGCCAGCAGCTGGAAGACAGTCTCTGGAAACACCATATATTTT.

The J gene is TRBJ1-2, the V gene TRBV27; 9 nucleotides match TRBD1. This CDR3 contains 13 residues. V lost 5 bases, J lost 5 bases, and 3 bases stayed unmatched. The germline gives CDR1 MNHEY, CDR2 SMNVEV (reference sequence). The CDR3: CASSPGTGYGYTF. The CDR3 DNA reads TGTGCCAGCAGTCCCGGGACAGGGTATGGCTACACCTTC.

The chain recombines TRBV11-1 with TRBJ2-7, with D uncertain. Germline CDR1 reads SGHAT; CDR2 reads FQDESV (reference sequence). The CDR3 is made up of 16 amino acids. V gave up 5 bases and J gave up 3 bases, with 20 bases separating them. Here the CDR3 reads CASSPLPRHDGYEQYF. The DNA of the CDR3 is TGTGCCAGCAGCCCCCTTCCTCGACACGATGGCTACGAGCAGTACTTC.

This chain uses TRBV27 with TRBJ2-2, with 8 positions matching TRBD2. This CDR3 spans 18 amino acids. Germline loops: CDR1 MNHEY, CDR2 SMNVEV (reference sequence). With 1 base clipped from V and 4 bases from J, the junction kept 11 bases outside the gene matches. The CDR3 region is CASSLLVSGIWPTGELFF. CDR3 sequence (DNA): TGTGCCAGCAGTTTATTGGTTAGCGGGATATGGCCCACCGGGGAGCTGTTTTTT.

As DNA, the CDR3 is TGTGCCAGCAGTGCATTGTCGCGGACAGGCCTAAATGAGCAGTTCTTC. It yields the protein CASSALSRTGLNEQFF. This rearrangement joins TRBV27 to TRBJ2-1; 7 nucleotides match TRBD1. Germline CDR1 MNHEY, CDR2 SMNVEV (reference sequence). CDR3 size: 16 residues. V lost 5 bases to trimming and J lost 7 bases; unmatched junction nucleotides: 14.

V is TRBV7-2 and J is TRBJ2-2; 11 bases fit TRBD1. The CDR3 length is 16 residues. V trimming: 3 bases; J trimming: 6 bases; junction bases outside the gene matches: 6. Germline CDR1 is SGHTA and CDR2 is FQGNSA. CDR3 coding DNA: TGTGCCAGCAGCTTCATCTGGACAGGGGGCCCCGGGGAGCTGTTTTTT. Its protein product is CASSFIWTGGPGELFF. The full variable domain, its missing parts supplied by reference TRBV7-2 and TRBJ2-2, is GAGVSQSPSNKVTEKGKDVELRCDPISGHTALYWYRQSLGQGLEFLIYFQGNSAPDKSGLPSDRFSAERTGGSVSTLTIQRTQQEDSAVYLCASSFIWTGGPGELFFGEGSRLTVL.

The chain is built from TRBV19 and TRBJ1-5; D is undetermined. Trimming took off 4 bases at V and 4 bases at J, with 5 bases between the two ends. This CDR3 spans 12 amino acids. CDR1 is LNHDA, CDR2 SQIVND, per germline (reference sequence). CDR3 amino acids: CASSSHNQPQHF. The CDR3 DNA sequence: TGTGCCAGTAGTAGTCATAATCAGCCCCAGCATTTT.

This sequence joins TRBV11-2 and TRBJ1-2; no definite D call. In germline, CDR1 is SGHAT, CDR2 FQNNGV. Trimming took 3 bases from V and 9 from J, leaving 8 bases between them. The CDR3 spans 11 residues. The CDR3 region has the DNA TGTGCCAGCAGCTTCGGAGATCGCTACACCTTC. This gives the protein CASSFGDRYTF.

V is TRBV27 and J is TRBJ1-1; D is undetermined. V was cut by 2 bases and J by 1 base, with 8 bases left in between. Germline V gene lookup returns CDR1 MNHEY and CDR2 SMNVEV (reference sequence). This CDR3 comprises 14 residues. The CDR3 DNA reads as TGTGCCAGCAGTTTAACAGCTACGAACACTGAAGCTTTCTTT. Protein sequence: CASSLTATNTEAFF.

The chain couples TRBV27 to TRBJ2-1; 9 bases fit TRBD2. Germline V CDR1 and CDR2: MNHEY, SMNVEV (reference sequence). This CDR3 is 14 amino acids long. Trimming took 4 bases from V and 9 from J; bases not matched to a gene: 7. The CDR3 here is CASSWGLASGEQFF. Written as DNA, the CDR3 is TGTGCCAGCAGTTGGGGACTAGCCAGTGGTGAGCAGTTCTTC.

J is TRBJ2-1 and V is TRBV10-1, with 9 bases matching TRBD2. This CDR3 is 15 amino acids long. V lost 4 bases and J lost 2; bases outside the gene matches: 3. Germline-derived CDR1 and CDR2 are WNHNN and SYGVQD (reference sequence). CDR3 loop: CASSGLAGTYNEQFF. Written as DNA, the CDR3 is TGCGCCAGCAGTGGGCTAGCGGGAACCTACAATGAGCAGTTCTTC.